This T cell receptor beta chain was found in a study of tumor-infiltrating lymphocytes in localized non-small cell lung cancer. Study as a whole: Some samples were collected after neoadjuvant chemotherapy; smokers, never-smokers and several histologies were included.

Using immunoSEQ multiplex PCR, the repertoire was profiled, and TCRdb retains in-frame clones only, with some absent. The profile covers about 23,000 clones, with around 78% appearing a single time and around 6.3% taken by the ten largest. This clone was counted only a few times. This CDR3 comprises 14 residues. Germline CDR1 and CDR2: SGHRS and YFSETQ. Deletions cut 2 bases from V and 2 bases from J, with 10 bases between. Input material: lung tumor tissue. The TCR originated in a human donor with non-small cell lung cancer. The gene calls are TRBV5-1 and TRBJ1-1; perhaps TRBD1 as D (5 bases). Written as DNA, the CDR3 is TGCGCCAGCAGCTTTGGGACGACCAACACTGAAGCTTTCTTT. Its protein product is CASSFGTTNTEAFF.